A selection of T cell receptor beta chains follows, all from one sample in a study of shared clonotypes between healthy human individuals. TCRdb's copy holds only in-frame clones and misses some; the assay was immunoSEQ multiplex PCR. The sample yields about 820,000 clones, 80% to 95% seen once. Input material: naive CD8+ T cells sorted from blood. These receptors were collected from a man aged 25 to 40 in good health. CDR3s include the opening cysteine and the closing phenylalanine or tryptophan. A D gene is named only where the DNA matches it firmly. The size field is filled for only some rows; it gives once, few, many or a size class.

d_gene: TRBD2; abundance: .; v_gene: TRBV29-1; j_gene: TRBJ2-7; CDR3aa: CSVETLGGSGEQYF; CDR3nt: TGCAGCGTTGAAACCCTCGGCGGGAGCGGCGAGCAGTACTTC
d_gene: TRBD2; abundance: .; v_gene: TRBV11-2; j_gene: TRBJ2-3; CDR3aa: CASSTSGRGTQYF; CDR3nt: TGTGCCAGCAGCACTAGCGGGAGAGGCACGCAGTATTTT
d_gene: TRBD2; abundance: .; v_gene: TRBV15; j_gene: TRBJ2-7; CDR3aa: CATSRDISGRLEQYF; CDR3nt: TGTGCCACCAGCAGAGATATAAGCGGGAGGCTCGAGCAGTACTTC
d_gene: TRBD2; abundance: .; v_gene: TRBV2; j_gene: TRBJ2-7; CDR3aa: CASSEGLAGVYEQYF; CDR3nt: TGTGCCAGCAGTGAAGGACTAGCGGGGGTCTACGAGCAGTACTTC
d_gene: TRBD2; abundance: .; v_gene: TRBV4-3; j_gene: TRBJ2-7; CDR3aa: CASSMISGTSDYEQYF; CDR3nt: TGCGCCAGCAGCATGATTAGCGGGACATCGGACTACGAGCAGTACTTC
d_gene: .; abundance: .; v_gene: TRBV7-2; j_gene: TRBJ1-5; CDR3aa: CASSLGIGFQPQHF; CDR3nt: TGTGCCAGCAGCTTAGGGATCGGGTTCCAGCCCCAGCATTTT
d_gene: .; abundance: .; v_gene: TRBV7-9; j_gene: TRBJ2-7; CDR3aa: CASSPPLGASTYEQYF; CDR3nt: TGTGCCAGCAGTCCGCCTCTGGGGGCGTCGACTTACGAGCAGTACTTC
d_gene: TRBD2; abundance: .; v_gene: TRBV27; j_gene: TRBJ2-3; CDR3aa: CASSSIAGGYTDTQYF; CDR3nt: TGTGCCAGCAGTTCAATAGCGGGAGGTTACACAGATACGCAGTATTTT
d_gene: .; abundance: .; v_gene: TRBV11-2; j_gene: TRBJ2-7; CDR3aa: CASSLFSEQYF; CDR3nt: TGTGCCAGCAGCTTATTTTCTGAGCAGTACTTC
d_gene: .; abundance: once; v_gene: TRBV15; j_gene: TRBJ2-7; CDR3aa: CATSRGAAAQYEQYF; CDR3nt: TGTGCCACCAGCAGAGGAGCGGCGGCACAATACGAGCAGTACTTC
d_gene: .; abundance: .; v_gene: TRBV28; j_gene: TRBJ2-7; CDR3aa: CASRPPDSTYEQYF; CDR3nt: TGTGCCAGCAGACCCCCGGACAGCACCTACGAGCAGTACTTC
d_gene: TRBD2; abundance: .; v_gene: TRBV30; j_gene: TRBJ2-7; CDR3aa: CALAGNSYEQYF; CDR3nt: TGTGCCTTAGCGGGTAACTCCTACGAGCAGTACTTC
d_gene: TRBD2; abundance: .; v_gene: TRBV19; j_gene: TRBJ2-3; CDR3aa: CASSIEASGSSDTQYF; CDR3nt: TGTGCCAGTAGTATAGAGGCTAGCGGGAGTTCAGATACGCAGTATTTT
d_gene: .; abundance: many; v_gene: TRBV6-1; j_gene: TRBJ2-1; CDR3aa: CASSDGRGNEQFF; CDR3nt: TGTGCCAGCAGTGACGGGCGAGGCAATGAGCAGTTCTTC
d_gene: .; abundance: .; v_gene: TRBV7-9; j_gene: TRBJ2-1; CDR3aa: CASRDHPQDEQFF; CDR3nt: TGTGCCAGCAGAGACCACCCGCAGGATGAGCAGTTCTTC
d_gene: TRBD2; abundance: .; v_gene: TRBV30; j_gene: TRBJ2-3; CDR3aa: CAFGTSGMSTDTQYF; CDR3nt: TGTGCATTCGGGACTAGCGGGATGAGCACAGATACGCAGTATTTT
d_gene: .; abundance: .; v_gene: TRBV19; j_gene: TRBJ2-3; CDR3aa: CASTQFTSTDTQYF; CDR3nt: TGTGCCAGTACTCAGTTTACTAGCACAGATACGCAGTATTTT
d_gene: .; abundance: .; v_gene: TRBV6-6; j_gene: TRBJ2-7; CDR3aa: CASSYGPGRYF; CDR3nt: TGTGCCAGCAGTTACGGGCCGGGCCGATACTTC
d_gene: TRBD1; abundance: .; v_gene: TRBV14; j_gene: TRBJ1-4; CDR3aa: CASSQETGRIREKLFF; CDR3nt: TGTGCCAGCAGCCAAGAGACAGGGCGGATTCGCGAAAAACTGTTTTTT
d_gene: .; abundance: .; v_gene: TRBV7-9; j_gene: TRBJ1-4; CDR3aa: CASSPTGANEKLFF; CDR3nt: TGTGCCAGCAGCCCGACCGGGGCAAATGAAAAACTGTTTTTT
d_gene: TRBD1; abundance: .; v_gene: TRBV4-3; j_gene: TRBJ1-2; CDR3aa: CASSQGTGNYGYTF; CDR3nt: TGCGCCAGCAGCCAAGGGACAGGGAACTATGGCTACACCTTC
d_gene: .; abundance: .; v_gene: TRBV6-5; j_gene: TRBJ2-7; CDR3aa: CASSFDRSYEQYF; CDR3nt: TGTGCCAGCAGTTTTGATAGAAGCTACGAGCAGTACTTC
d_gene: .; abundance: .; v_gene: TRBV15; j_gene: TRBJ1-4; CDR3aa: CATSAKGDLHEKLFF; CDR3nt: TGTGCCACCTCCGCCAAAGGGGATTTACATGAAAAACTGTTTTTT
d_gene: .; abundance: .; v_gene: TRBV28; j_gene: TRBJ1-5; CDR3aa: CASSIGTGYSNQPQHF; CDR3nt: TGTGCCAGTAGCATAGGGACCGGATATAGCAATCAGCCCCAGCATTTT